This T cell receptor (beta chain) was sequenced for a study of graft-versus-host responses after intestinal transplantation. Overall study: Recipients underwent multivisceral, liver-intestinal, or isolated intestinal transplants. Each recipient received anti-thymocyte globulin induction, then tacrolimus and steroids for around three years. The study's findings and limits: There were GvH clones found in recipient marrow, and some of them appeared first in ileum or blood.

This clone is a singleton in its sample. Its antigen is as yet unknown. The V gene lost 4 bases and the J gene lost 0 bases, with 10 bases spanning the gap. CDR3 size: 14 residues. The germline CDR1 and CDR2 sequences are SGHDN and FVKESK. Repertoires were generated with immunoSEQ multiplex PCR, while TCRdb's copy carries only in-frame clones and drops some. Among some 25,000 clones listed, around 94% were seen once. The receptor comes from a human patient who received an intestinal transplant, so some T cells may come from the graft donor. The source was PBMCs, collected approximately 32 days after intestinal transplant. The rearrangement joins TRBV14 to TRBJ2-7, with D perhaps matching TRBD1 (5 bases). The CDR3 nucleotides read TGTGCCAGCAGCCCAATGACAGTCTCCTACGAGCAGTACTTC. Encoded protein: CASSPMTVSYEQYF.